This TCR beta chain was recovered during a study of blood T cell repertoires in COVID-19. Across the study: Sites in the United States, Italy and Spain provided acute and convalescent COVID-19 samples.

V dropped 6 bases and J dropped 4 bases, with 12 bases sitting between them. This CDR3 contains 13 residues. In germline, CDR1 is MNHEY, CDR2 SVGAGI. Participants were aged about 18 to 100 years from approximately 24 US areas. Profiled with immunoSEQ multiplex PCR; TCRdb holds only in-frame clones, not every one. The sample includes some 270,000 clones, about 89% seen only once; the top ten take about 1.7%. This clone was detected a few times. The sequencing sample was made of PBMCs or T cells enriched from blood (not recorded which). This sequence joins TRBV6-5 and TRBJ1-2, with D possibly matching TRBD1 (5 bases). The clonotype comes from a woman aged 35 to 49 who had recovered from COVID-19. CDR3 nucleotides: TGTGCCAGCAGGGTTCGGGGACTCTATGGCTACACCTTC. It codes for CASRVRGLYGYTF.